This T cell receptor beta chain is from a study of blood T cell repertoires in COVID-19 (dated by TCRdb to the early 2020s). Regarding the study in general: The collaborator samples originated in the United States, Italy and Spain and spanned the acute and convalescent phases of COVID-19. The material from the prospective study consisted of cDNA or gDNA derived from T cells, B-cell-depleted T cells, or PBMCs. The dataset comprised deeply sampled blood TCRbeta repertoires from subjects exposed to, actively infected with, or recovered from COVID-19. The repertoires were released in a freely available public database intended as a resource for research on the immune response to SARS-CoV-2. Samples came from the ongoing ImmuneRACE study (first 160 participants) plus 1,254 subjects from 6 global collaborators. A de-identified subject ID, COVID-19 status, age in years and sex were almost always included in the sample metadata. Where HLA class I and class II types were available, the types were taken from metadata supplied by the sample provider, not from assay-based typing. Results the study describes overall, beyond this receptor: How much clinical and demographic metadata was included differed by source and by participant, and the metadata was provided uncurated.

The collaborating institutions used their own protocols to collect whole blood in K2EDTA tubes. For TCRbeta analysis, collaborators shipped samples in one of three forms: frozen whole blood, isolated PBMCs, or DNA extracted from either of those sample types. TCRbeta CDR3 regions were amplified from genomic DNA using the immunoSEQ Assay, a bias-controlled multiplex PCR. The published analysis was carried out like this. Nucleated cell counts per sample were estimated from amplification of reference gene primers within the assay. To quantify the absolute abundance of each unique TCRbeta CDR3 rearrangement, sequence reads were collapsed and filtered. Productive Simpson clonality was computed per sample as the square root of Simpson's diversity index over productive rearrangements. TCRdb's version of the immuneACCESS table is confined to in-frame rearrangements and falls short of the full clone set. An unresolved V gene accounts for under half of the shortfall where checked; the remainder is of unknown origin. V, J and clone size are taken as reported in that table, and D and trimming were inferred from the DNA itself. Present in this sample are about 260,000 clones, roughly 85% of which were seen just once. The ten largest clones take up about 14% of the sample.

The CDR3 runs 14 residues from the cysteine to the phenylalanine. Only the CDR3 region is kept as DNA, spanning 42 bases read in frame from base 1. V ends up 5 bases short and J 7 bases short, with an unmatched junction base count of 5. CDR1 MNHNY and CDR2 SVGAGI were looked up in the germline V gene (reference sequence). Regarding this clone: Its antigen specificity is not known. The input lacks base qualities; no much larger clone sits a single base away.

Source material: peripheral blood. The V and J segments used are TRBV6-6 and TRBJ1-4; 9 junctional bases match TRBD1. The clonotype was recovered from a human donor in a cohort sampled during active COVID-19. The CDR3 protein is CASSRQGGGEKLFF. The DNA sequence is TGTGCCAGCAGTCGACAGGGGGGAGGTGAAAAACTGTTTTTT.